Below are 24 T cell receptor beta chains sequenced from a single sample in a study of siplizumab effects on memory and regulatory T cells. Only in-frame clones appear in the TCRdb table, and some are missing; sequencing was by immunoSEQ multiplex PCR. Among about 80,000 clones listed, just under 95% were seen once. Sequenced: CD8+ T cells sorted from blood. These receptors all stem from a human donor in good health.

In its sample, this clone was seen a few times. The CDR3 sequence: CASSLWGFSGANVLTF. CDR3 bases: TGTGCCAGCAGCTTATGGGGTTTCTCTGGGGCCAACGTCCTGACTTTC. The rearrangement uses TRBV11-1 and TRBJ2-6, with D unclear. Germline values: CDR1 SGHAT, CDR2 FQDESV (reference sequence). This CDR3 is built from 16 residues. Trimming stripped 2 bases from V and 0 bases from J, with 8 bases between.

The rearrangement joins TRBV27 to TRBJ2-7; 11 bases agree with TRBD2. V lost 4 bases to trimming and J lost 9 bases; unmatched junction nucleotides: 17. The CDR3 runs 17 residues. The V gene's germline CDR1 is MNHEY and CDR2 SMNVEV (reference sequence). In DNA, the CDR3 is TGTGCCAGCAGTTCACGACTAGCGGGAATCCCAAAAGAGGGGCAGTACTTC. Protein sequence: CASSSRLAGIPKEGQYF.

This chain joins TRBV2 and TRBJ2-1; TRBD2 agrees at 12 bases. The CDR3 spans 18 residues. Germline V gene lookup returns CDR1 SNHLY and CDR2 FYNNEI. V lost 5 bases to trimming and J lost 8 bases; unmatched junction nucleotides: 16. This CDR3 reads CASSTPGLAGAIGDEQFF. CDR3 nucleotide sequence: TGTGCCAGCAGTACGCCGGGACTAGCGGGTGCGATTGGCGATGAGCAGTTCTTC. Full variable domain (remainder filled in from reference TRBV2 and TRBJ2-1): EPEVTQTPSHQVTQMGQEVILRCVPISNHLYFYWYRQILGQKVEFLVSFYNNEISEKSEIFDDQFSVERPDGSNFTLKIRSTKLEDSAMYFCASSTPGLAGAIGDEQFFGPGTRLTVL.

The rearrangement uses TRBV6-6 and TRBJ2-7; 15 bases map to TRBD2. The trim removed 5 bases at V and 4 bases at J, leaving 0 bases unmatched. Germline V gene data show CDR1 as MNHNY and CDR2 as SVGAGI (reference sequence). CDR3 length equals 14 residues. The CDR3 DNA reads TGTGCCAGCAGTGGACTAGCGGGAGGGTACGAGCAGTACTTC. It yields the protein CASSGLAGGYEQYF.

V usage is TRBV6-6 and J usage is TRBJ2-7; the match to TRBD1 covers 8 bases. J was trimmed by 3 bases and V by 4 bases; bases with no gene match: 11. CDR3 length equals 16 residues. Germline V lookup: CDR1 MNHNY, CDR2 SVGAGI (reference sequence). The CDR3 here is CASSFLQGETSYEQYF. CDR3 DNA sequence: TGTGCCAGCAGTTTTTTACAGGGGGAAACGAGCTACGAGCAGTACTTC.

The chain links TRBV21-1 to TRBJ2-1; TRBD1 is taken as the D call from the table, unchecked against the DNA. TRBV21-1 is labeled a pseudogene. The CDR3 consists of 15 residues. CDR3 amino acids: CASNRFTGWHNEQFF. CDR3 nucleotides: TGTGCCAGCAATCGATTCACAGGGTGGCACAATGAGCAGTTCTTC.

In this sample, this clone turned up once. This chain links TRBV9 with TRBJ2-3, with D possibly matching TRBD1 (5 bases). In germline, CDR1 is SGDLS, CDR2 YYNGEE. The CDR3 sequence is 16 residues long. V gave up 0 bases and J gave up 1 base, with 12 bases separating them. CDR3 coding DNA: TGTGCCAGCAGCGTAGGTGGGTCCAGGGGCACAGATACGCAGTATTTT. Encoded protein: CASSVGGSRGTDTQYF. The whole variable domain, filled in from reference TRBV9 and TRBJ2-3, reads DSGVTQTPKHLITATGQRVTLRCSPRSGDLSVYWYQQSLDQGLQFLIQYYNGEERAKGNILERFSAQQFPDLHSELNLSSLELGDSALYFCASSVGGSRGTDTQYFGPGTRLTVL.

The chain employs TRBV6-5 and TRBJ2-1; D ambiguous. The CDR3 is 13 amino acids. Looked up from germline, CDR1 is MNHEY and CDR2 is SVGAGI. Trimming removed 4 bases from V and 8 bases from J, with 12 bases in between. The CDR3 loop reads CASSLAGFHEQFF. The CDR3 DNA is TGTGCCAGCAGTTTGGCAGGCTTCCATGAGCAGTTCTTC.

The chain uses TRBV7-3 and TRBJ1-6, with D unresolved. The CDR3 length is 13 residues. V was cut by 5 bases and J by 10 bases, with 12 bases left in between. CDR1 and CDR2 (germline): SGHTA, FQGTGA. CDR3 sequence: CASSVARHSPLHF. CDR3 coding DNA: TGTGCCAGCAGCGTAGCAAGGCACTCACCCCTCCACTTT.

The chain combines TRBV28 with TRBJ2-7; 7 nucleotides align to TRBD1. The V and J ends lost 2 bases and 1 base, in that order; junction bases with no gene match: 5. This CDR3 comprises 15 residues. Germline V gene sequence: CDR1 MDHEN, CDR2 SYDVKM. The CDR3 reads CASSLGDRRSYEQYF. CDR3 nucleotide sequence: TGTGCCAGCAGTTTAGGGGACAGAAGATCCTACGAGCAGTACTTC.

This chain links TRBV7-9 with TRBJ2-2, with TRBD1 identical over 9 bases. Germline V gene lookup returns CDR1 SEHNR and CDR2 FQNEAQ (reference sequence). The CDR3 is 14 amino acids. V lost 5 bases to trimming and J lost 7 bases; unmatched junction nucleotides: 5. The CDR3 here is CASSPDRGFGELFF. The CDR3 DNA reads TGTGCCAGCAGCCCAGACAGGGGGTTCGGGGAGCTGTTTTTT.

The V gene is TRBV29-1, the J gene TRBJ2-3; D possibly corresponds to TRBD1 (6 bases). Germline loops: CDR1 SQVTM, CDR2 ANQGSEA. The CDR3 consists of 9 residues. V lost 6 bases and J 12 bases, leaving 10 bases between the germline ends. The CDR3 is CSVLRGQYF. CDR3 nucleotide sequence: TGCAGCGTCCTCAGGGGCCAGTATTTT.

The chain joins TRBV27 to TRBJ2-1; 15 bases match TRBD2. This CDR3 is 15 amino acids long. The trim removed 8 bases at V and 10 bases at J, leaving 9 bases unmatched. CDR1 MNHEY and CDR2 SMNVEV come from the germline V gene (reference sequence). The CDR3 loop reads CASVLTGTSGREQFF. CDR3 nucleotides: TGTGCCAGCGTCTTAACTGGGACTAGCGGGAGGGAGCAGTTCTTC.

The chain joins TRBV4-1 to TRBJ1-2; TRBD1 matches 7 bases. The junction had 7 bases not matched to a gene; V was cut back by 1 base and J by 5 bases. The germline V gene has CDR1 MGHRA and CDR2 YSYEKL. There are 15 residues in the CDR3. CDR3 region: CASSQVLTGSYGYTF. CDR3 nucleotide sequence: TGCGCCAGCAGCCAAGTCCTGACAGGGTCATATGGCTACACCTTC.

The chain is built from TRBV5-1 and TRBJ2-7; 9 nucleotides agree with TRBD2. V dropped 0 bases and J dropped 3; count of bases not matched to a gene: 16. This CDR3 is built from 19 residues. The germline gives CDR1 SGHRS, CDR2 YFSETQ. CDR3 bases: TGCGCCAGCAGCTTGGCCGGGTTACCTCGCGGGAGGGACTACTACGAGCAGTACTTC. This encodes CASSLAGLPRGRDYYEQYF.

The chain joins TRBV7-9 to TRBJ2-5; 8 bases are a match to TRBD2. Germline V gene lookup returns CDR1 SEHNR and CDR2 FQNEAQ (reference sequence). The CDR3 has 14 residues. V lost 8 bases and J lost 4; bases outside the gene matches: 9. CDR3 sequence: CASVAGTRGETQYF. The CDR3 bases are TGTGCCAGCGTCGCCGGGACTAGGGGAGAGACCCAGTACTTC.

V gene TRBV19 combines with J gene TRBJ2-1, with D unclear. The CDR3 is 16 amino acids. In germline, CDR1 is LNHDA, CDR2 SQIVND (reference sequence). Deletions cut 1 base from V and 4 bases from J, with 14 bases between. The DNA of the CDR3 is TGTGCCAGTAGTATAGGTCTGGCGCCTAGTTACAATGAGCAGTTCTTC. It encodes CASSIGLAPSYNEQFF.

The V gene is TRBV15, the J gene TRBJ2-3; 15 bases fit TRBD2. Trimming took 6 bases from V and 0 from J; bases not matched to a gene: 7. Per germline, CDR1 LNHNV and CDR2 YYDKDF (reference sequence). The CDR3 totals 18 residues. The CDR3 region is CATRAGTSGRTSTDTQYF. In DNA form, the CDR3 reads TGTGCCACCAGAGCCGGGACTAGCGGGAGGACTAGCACAGATACGCAGTATTTT. The full variable domain, rest sourced from reference TRBV15 and TRBJ2-3, is DAMVIQNPRYQVTQFGKPVTLSCSQTLNHNVMYWYQQKSSQAPKLLFHYYDKDFNNEADTPDNFQSRRPNTSFCFLDIRSPGLGDTAMYLCATRAGTSGRTSTDTQYFGPGTRLTVL.

This chain uses TRBV9 with TRBJ2-6, with 9 positions matching TRBD1. This CDR3 is built from 16 residues. The V gene end was trimmed by 4 bases and the J gene end by 7 bases; junction bases not matched to a gene: 9. Germline assignment: CDR1 SGDLS and CDR2 YYNGEE. CDR3 loop: CASSMTGGSGANVLTF. CDR3 in DNA: TGTGCCAGCAGCATGACAGGGGGTTCGGGAGCCAACGTCCTGACTTTC.

V and J are TRBV19 and TRBJ1-5; maybe TRBD1 (5 bases). There are 16 residues in the CDR3. Germline values: CDR1 LNHDA, CDR2 SQIVND (reference sequence). Trimming removed 6 bases from V and 0 bases from J, with 15 bases in between. CDR3 region: CASRPRIRDSNQPQHF. Written as DNA, the CDR3 is TGTGCCAGTAGGCCGAGAATCAGGGATAGCAATCAGCCCCAGCATTTT.

The sample holds one count of this clone. V gene TRBV5-1 combines with J gene TRBJ2-3; D gene ambiguous. The CDR3 runs to 13 residues. The V gene lost 1 base and the J gene lost 1 base, with 4 bases spanning the gap. Germline lookup yields CDR1 SGHRS and CDR2 YFSETQ. The CDR3 spells CASSLQGTDTQYF. The CDR3, as DNA: TGCGCCAGCAGCTTGCAGGGCACAGATACGCAGTATTTT.

This chain connects TRBV9 to TRBJ2-1, with 13 bases that match TRBD2. V gave up 5 bases and J gave up 9 bases; unmatched junction bases: 2. The CDR3 contains 13 residues. Looked up from germline, CDR1 is SGDLS and CDR2 is YYNGEE. CDR3 region: CASSGTSGIEQFF. The DNA of the CDR3 is TGTGCCAGCAGTGGGACTAGCGGGATTGAGCAGTTCTTC.

The chain combines TRBV27 with TRBJ2-3; 12 positions agree with TRBD2. Germline CDR1 reads MNHEY; CDR2 reads SMNVEV (reference sequence). CDR3 size: 15 residues. V lost 6 bases to trimming and J lost 5 bases; unmatched junction nucleotides: 6. CDR3 in DNA: TGTGCCAGCAGGCTAGCGGGAGGGCCTTTAGATACGCAGTATTTT. Translation gives CASRLAGGPLDTQYF.

The chain uses TRBV6-5 and TRBJ2-7; TRBD2 is a possible D gene (6 bases). The germline V gene encodes CDR1 MNHEY and CDR2 SVGAGI. The V and J ends lost 0 bases and 3 bases respectively, with 15 bases between them. The CDR3 totals 16 residues. The CDR3 sequence: CASSYSTAGYFYEQYF. CDR3 in DNA: TGTGCCAGCAGTTACTCGACCGCGGGATACTTCTACGAGCAGTACTTC.